Below, 32 T cell receptor beta chains from the same sample are listed, as sequenced in a study of regulatory dendritic cells for organ transplantation. Assay used: immunoSEQ multiplex PCR; TCRdb lists only in-frame clones, some missing. Seen here are around 30,000 clones, roughly 79% observed once, and the top ten hold about 2%. The source material was memory CD4+ T cells from blood. Subset indicated: CD45RO+ memory T cells. The source is a human donor in good health.

The chain couples TRBV2 to TRBJ1-2; 9 positions agree with TRBD1. Per the germline V gene, CDR1 is SNHLY and CDR2 is FYNNEI. V lost 9 bases and J lost 14; bases outside the gene matches: 16. CDR3 length: 13 amino acids. The CDR3 spells CASSTGQGYGGTF. The CDR3 nucleotides are TGTGCCAGTAGTACGGGACAGGGTTATGGGGGAACCTTC.

This clone has a handful of counts. The chain uses TRBV12-5 and TRBJ1-5, with 10 bases identical to TRBD1. The junction had 7 bases not matched to a gene; V was cut back by 7 bases and J by 7 bases. This CDR3 contains 14 residues. Per germline, CDR1 LGHNT and CDR2 FRNRAP. Here the CDR3 DNA reads TGTGCTAGTGCCCCGGGACAGGGGCAGCAGCCCCAGCATTTT. Its translation is CASAPGQGQQPQHF.

The genes are TRBV18 and TRBJ2-2; no clear D. Germline CDR1 and CDR2: KGHSH and LQKENI. The V and J ends lost 0 bases and 7 bases respectively, with 21 bases between them. The CDR3 runs 18 residues. CDR3 nucleotide sequence: TGTGCCAGCTCACCACCCAACGAGGCCGATAGGATCGGCGGGGAGCTGTTTTTT. It is translated as CASSPPNEADRIGGELFF.

The gene calls are TRBV4-3 and TRBJ1-1; TRBD1 is a possible D gene (5 bases). V lost 0 bases and J 6 bases, leaving 17 bases between the germline ends. The V gene's germline CDR1 is LGHNA and CDR2 YSLEER. The CDR3 is 16 amino acids. CDR3 bases: TGCGCCAGCAGCCAAGACAGGGTGGTTTATAGCCCTGAAGCTTTCTTT. It yields the protein CASSQDRVVYSPEAFF.

The chain combines TRBV11-2 with TRBJ2-7; no clear D gene. The CDR3 extends over 14 amino acids. In germline, CDR1 is SGHAT, CDR2 FQNNGV. V was trimmed by 3 bases and J by 6 bases, leaving 15 bases between them. CDR3 loop: CASSFRPVGLEQYF. The CDR3 DNA follows: TGTGCCAGCAGCTTCCGCCCCGTGGGTCTCGAGCAGTACTTC.

The chain employs TRBV7-2 and TRBJ2-2; D ambiguous. V was cut by 3 bases and J by 0 bases, with 5 bases left in between. This CDR3 region has 14 residues. Germline values: CDR1 SGHTA, CDR2 FQGNSA. This CDR3 reads CASSFTPNTGELFF. Written as DNA, the CDR3 is TGTGCCAGCAGCTTTACACCGAACACCGGGGAGCTGTTTTTT. Drawing the rest from reference TRBV7-2 and TRBJ2-2, the complete variable domain is GAGVSQSPSNKVTEKGKDVELRCDPISGHTALYWYRQSLGQGLEFLIYFQGNSAPDKSGLPSDRFSAERTGGSVSTLTIQRTQQEDSAVYLCASSFTPNTGELFFGEGSRLTVL.

CDR3 in DNA: TGTGCCAGCAGTCGAGGGTCGGGATTCAGCAATCAGCCCCAGCATTTT. Its translation: CASSRGSGFSNQPQHF. The rearrangement joins TRBV28 to TRBJ1-5; no reliable D call. The germline V gene encodes CDR1 MDHEN and CDR2 SYDVKM. V was trimmed by 5 bases and J by 1 base, leaving 15 bases between them. The CDR3 totals 16 residues.

V is TRBV7-2 and J is TRBJ1-2; no clear D gene. The CDR3 runs to 12 residues. V gave up 2 bases and J gave up 8 bases, with 9 bases separating them. Germline CDR1 is SGHTA and CDR2 is FQGNSA. CDR3 DNA: TGTGCCAGCAGCTTAAGCGGAGGAGGCTACACCTTC. Translation gives CASSLSGGGYTF. The variable domain in full, completed from reference TRBV7-2 and TRBJ1-2, reads GAGVSQSPSNKVTEKGKDVELRCDPISGHTALYWYRQSLGQGLEFLIYFQGNSAPDKSGLPSDRFSAERTGGSVSTLTIQRTQQEDSAVYLCASSLSGGGYTFGSGTRLTVV.

J is TRBJ2-7 and V is TRBV4-1; 8 nucleotides line up with TRBD1. Trimming removed 8 bases from V and 6 bases from J; junction bases left unmatched: 12. This CDR3 region has 14 residues. Germline CDR1 MGHRA, CDR2 YSYEKL. CDR3 nucleotide sequence: TGCGCCAGCGGCCCGGACAGGGCATACATCGAGCAGTACTTC. Translating it yields CASGPDRAYIEQYF.

This chain joins TRBV30 and TRBJ1-5, with a weak D call TRBD1 (6 bases). This CDR3 contains 15 residues. Germline lookup yields CDR1 GTSNPN and CDR2 SVGIG (reference sequence). Deletions cut 0 bases from V and 0 bases from J, with 9 bases between. DNA for the CDR3: TGTGCCTGGAGTGTAGGGGGTCTTAGCAATCAGCCCCAGCATTTT. It yields the protein CAWSVGGLSNQPQHF.

The J gene is TRBJ1-1, the V gene TRBV6-5; D not resolved. This CDR3 comprises 13 residues. Trimming cost V 5 bases and J 1 base, with 8 bases left between them. Germline V gene sequence: CDR1 MNHEY, CDR2 SVGAGI. Written as DNA, the CDR3 is TGTGCCAGCAGTACCCGCGGGAACACTGAAGCTTTCTTT. Translating it yields CASSTRGNTEAFF.

The chain employs TRBV4-2 and TRBJ2-4, with 8 bases that match TRBD1. Germline values: CDR1 LGHNA, CDR2 YNFKEQ. With V trimmed by 3 bases and J by 7 bases, 2 bases remained unmatched. This CDR3 is built from 13 residues. As DNA, the CDR3 is TGTGCCAGCAGCCAGGACAGGGCCAACATTCAGTACTTC. This gives the protein CASSQDRANIQYF.

The chain recombines TRBV25-1 with TRBJ1-1, with 8 bases lining up with TRBD1. The ends lost 7 bases at V and 4 bases at J; junction bases unmatched: 5. Germline V gene lookup returns CDR1 MGHDK and CDR2 SYGVNS. The CDR3 extends over 13 amino acids. In DNA, the CDR3 is TGTGCCAGCACCCTACAGGGGGGCACTGAAGCTTTCTTT. This gives the protein CASTLQGGTEAFF.

This clone appeared once. The J gene is TRBJ2-7, the V gene TRBV7-2; 9 nucleotides line up with TRBD1. Germline V gene data show CDR1 as SGHTA and CDR2 as FQGNSA. The CDR3 covers 15 residues. V dropped 6 bases and J dropped 2; count of bases not matched to a gene: 8. The CDR3 reads CASRKSGTGTYEQYF. The CDR3 nucleotides read TGTGCCAGCAGGAAATCCGGGACAGGGACCTACGAGCAGTACTTC. Based on the CDR3 plus reference TRBV7-2 and TRBJ2-7, the full variable domain is GAGVSQSPSNKVTEKGKDVELRCDPISGHTALYWYRQSLGQGLEFLIYFQGNSAPDKSGLPSDRFSAERTGGSVSTLTIQRTQQEDSAVYLCASRKSGTGTYEQYFGPGTRLTVT.

Here the CDR3 reads CASSVSDRNSPLHF. CDR3 nucleotide sequence: TGTGCCAGCAGCGTATCCGACCGAAATTCACCCCTCCACTTT. The chain combines TRBV9 with TRBJ1-6, with no clear D. The CDR3 consists of 14 residues. Germline V lookup: CDR1 SGDLS, CDR2 YYNGEE. The germline V and J ends were trimmed by 1 base and 7 bases, with 9 bases remaining between them.

The V gene is TRBV4-3, the J gene TRBJ2-1; 10 nucleotides line up with TRBD2. J lost 6 bases, V lost 4 bases, and 9 bases had no gene match. The germline CDR1 and CDR2 sequences are LGHNA and YSLEER. This CDR3 spans 16 amino acids. The CDR3, as DNA: TGCGCCAGCAGCCCGGGAGCTAGCGGGAGTTCCAATGAGCAGTTCTTC. It encodes CASSPGASGSSNEQFF.

This rearrangement joins TRBV6-4 to TRBJ2-1; the match to TRBD2 covers 10 bases. The V and J ends lost 3 bases and 13 bases, in that order; junction bases with no gene match: 9. The germline V gene encodes CDR1 MRHNA and CDR2 SNTAGT. CDR3 length equals 14 residues. CDR3 coding DNA: TGTGCCAGCAGTGAGGGAACTAGCGGGGCCCCCCAGTTCTTC. It encodes CASSEGTSGAPQFF.

The chain is built from TRBV25-1 and TRBJ2-2, with D unresolved. The germline V gene encodes CDR1 MGHDK and CDR2 SYGVNS. Trimming stripped 4 bases from V and 7 bases from J, with 7 bases between. CDR3 length: 12 residues. CDR3 nucleotides: TGTGCCAGCAGTGCTAGTGTCGGGGAGCTGTTTTTT. Translating it yields CASSASVGELFF.

The chain is built from TRBV11-2 and TRBJ2-5; 11 bases fit TRBD2. Trimming took 5 bases from V and 5 from J; bases not matched to a gene: 10. CDR1 is SGHAT, CDR2 FQNNGV, per germline. The CDR3 totals 16 residues. The DNA of the CDR3 is TGTGCCAGCAGCCTCACGGGACTAGCGGCCACGGAGACCCAGTACTTC. It codes for CASSLTGLAATETQYF.

CDR3 nucleotides: TGTGCCTGGAGCAAACAGAGTGGTGAAAAACTGTTTTTT. Protein sequence: CAWSKQSGEKLFF. This sequence joins TRBV30 and TRBJ1-4; D ambiguous. This CDR3 has 13 amino acids. V lost 3 bases and J 7 bases, leaving 12 bases between the germline ends. Per germline, CDR1 GTSNPN and CDR2 SVGIG (reference sequence).

This clone has a handful of counts. The V and J genes are TRBV29-1 and TRBJ1-1; weak D call: TRBD1 (6 bases). The CDR3 is 13 residues long. V lost 8 bases, J lost 0 bases, and 13 bases lay in between. Germline V CDR1 and CDR2: SQVTM, ANQGSEA. The CDR3 protein is CSTQDRLNTEAFF. The CDR3 nucleotides are TGCAGCACCCAGGACAGATTGAACACTGAAGCTTTCTTT.

The chain has TRBV29-1 and TRBJ2-3; D gene uncertain. Germline lookup yields CDR1 SQVTM and CDR2 ANQGSEA. V was pared by 6 bases and J by 4 bases, with 14 bases between. The CDR3 is 13 residues long. The CDR3 loop reads CSVWTPRSDTQYF. The CDR3, as DNA: TGCAGCGTCTGGACCCCGCGCTCAGATACGCAGTATTTT.

The chain links TRBV7-2 to TRBJ1-2; perhaps TRBD1 as D (5 bases). Germline lookup yields CDR1 SGHTA and CDR2 FQGNSA. This CDR3 contains 14 residues. Trimming pared 5 bases from V and 5 bases from J, leaving 15 bases between. The DNA for the CDR3 is TGTGCCAGCAGCCCAGGCAGGGTTGGGTATGGCTACACCTTC. Protein: CASSPGRVGYGYTF.

The chain combines TRBV7-9 with TRBJ1-1; possibly TRBD1 for D (5 bases). CDR1 and CDR2 (germline): SEHNR, FQNEAQ (reference sequence). This CDR3 contains 15 residues. The V end was cut by 5 bases, the J end by 3 bases, with 16 bases between. In DNA, the CDR3 is TGTGCCAGCAGCCCAGACGGGTTAGGGGACACTGAAGCTTTCTTT. Translation: CASSPDGLGDTEAFF.

The rearrangement links TRBV2 to TRBJ1-1; no reliable D call. CDR3 length equals 13 residues. V lost 3 bases and J lost 6, with 11 bases in between. CDR1 SNHLY and CDR2 FYNNEI come from the germline V gene. In DNA form, the CDR3 reads TGTGCCAGCAGTGATGCTTCCATCGCTGAAGCTTTCTTT. Amino acids: CASSDASIAEAFF.

This chain links TRBV29-1 with TRBJ1-1, with D hard to call. This CDR3 has 14 residues. Germline assignment: CDR1 SQVTM and CDR2 ANQGSEA. The V end was cut by 3 bases, the J end by 0 bases, with 11 bases between. CDR3 DNA: TGCAGCGTTGATGGTGCGATCTTGAACACTGAAGCTTTCTTT. Translated: CSVDGAILNTEAFF.

This clone was detected only once. The chain has TRBV7-2 and TRBJ1-2; TRBD1 is a possible D gene (6 bases). The ends were cut back, 0 bases at V and 6 bases at J, with 11 bases in the middle. Germline values: CDR1 SGHTA, CDR2 FQGNSA. The CDR3 runs to 14 residues. The CDR3 loop is CASSLAWGGDGYTF. The CDR3 DNA is TGTGCCAGCAGCTTAGCCTGGGGGGGCGATGGCTACACCTTC.

This chain joins TRBV6-1 and TRBJ2-7, with D hard to call. Trimming removed 4 bases at V and 9 bases at J, with 13 bases between. The CDR3 has 12 amino acids. Germline loops: CDR1 MNHNS, CDR2 SASEGT. CDR3 nucleotides: TGTGCCAGCAGTGGAACCGTGATCGGGCAGTACTTC. This codes for CASSGTVIGQYF.

V usage is TRBV14 and J usage is TRBJ2-1; TRBD2 matches at 8 bases. The germline CDR1 and CDR2 sequences are SGHDN and FVKESK. V shed 0 bases and J 8 bases; nucleotides not matched to a gene: 12. The CDR3 runs 17 residues. The CDR3 nucleotides read TGTGCCAGCAGCCAAGAGGGTTCTAGCGGGTATCTCGATGAGCAGTTCTTC. Protein sequence: CASSQEGSSGYLDEQFF.

The chain has TRBV14 and TRBJ2-1; D remains unclear. The CDR3 is 13 amino acids. V lost 4 bases, J lost 4 bases, and 8 bases lay in between. CDR1 SGHDN and CDR2 FVKESK come from the germline V gene. This chain's CDR3 is CASSRLEYNEQFF. In DNA, the CDR3 is TGTGCCAGCAGCCGACTGGAGTACAATGAGCAGTTCTTC.

The chain couples TRBV7-8 to TRBJ2-7; 8 nucleotides match TRBD1. Germline V gene data show CDR1 as SGHVS and CDR2 as FQNEAQ. This CDR3 has 17 residues. V dropped 1 base and J dropped 6; count of bases not matched to a gene: 14. Written as DNA, the CDR3 is TGTGCCAGCAGCTTAGACGTTTTCGGACAGGGTTCGGTCGAGCAGTACTTC. It encodes CASSLDVFGQGSVEQYF.

The V and J genes are TRBV7-8 and TRBJ2-1; D is unclear. Germline lookup yields CDR1 SGHVS and CDR2 FQNEAQ. The CDR3 has 15 residues. V was trimmed by 5 bases and J by 0 bases, leaving 11 bases between them. The CDR3 sequence is CASSPLESSYNEQFF. CDR3 DNA: TGTGCCAGCAGCCCCCTAGAGAGCTCCTACAATGAGCAGTTCTTC.